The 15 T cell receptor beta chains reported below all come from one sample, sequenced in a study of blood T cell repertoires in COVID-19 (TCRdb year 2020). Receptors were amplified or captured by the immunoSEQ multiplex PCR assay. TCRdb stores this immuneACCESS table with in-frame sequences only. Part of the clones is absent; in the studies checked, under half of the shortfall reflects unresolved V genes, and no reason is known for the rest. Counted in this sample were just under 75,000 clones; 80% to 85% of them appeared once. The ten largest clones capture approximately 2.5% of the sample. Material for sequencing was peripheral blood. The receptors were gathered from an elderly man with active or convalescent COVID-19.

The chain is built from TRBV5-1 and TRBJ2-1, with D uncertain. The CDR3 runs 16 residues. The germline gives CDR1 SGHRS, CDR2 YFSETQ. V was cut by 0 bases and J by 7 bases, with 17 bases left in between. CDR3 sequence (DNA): TGCGCCAGCAGCTTGGAGTACGCGGTAGGAAAGAATGAGCAGTTCTTC. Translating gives CASSLEYAVGKNEQFF.

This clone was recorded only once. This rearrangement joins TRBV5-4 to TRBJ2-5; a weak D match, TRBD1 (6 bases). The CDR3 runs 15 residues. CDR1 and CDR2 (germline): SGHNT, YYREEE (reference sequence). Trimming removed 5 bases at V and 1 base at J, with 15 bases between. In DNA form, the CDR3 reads TGTGCCAGCAGGTCCTCCGGGACACCCCAAGAGACCCAGTACTTC. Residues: CASRSSGTPQETQYF.

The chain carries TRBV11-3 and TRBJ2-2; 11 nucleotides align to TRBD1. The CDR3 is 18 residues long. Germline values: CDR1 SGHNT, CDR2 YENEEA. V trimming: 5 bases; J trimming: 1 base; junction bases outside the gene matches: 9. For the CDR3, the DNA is TGTGCCAGCAGCGCCGGGACAGGGGGTTCTATGAACACCGGGGAGCTGTTTTTT. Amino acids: CASSAGTGGSMNTGELFF.

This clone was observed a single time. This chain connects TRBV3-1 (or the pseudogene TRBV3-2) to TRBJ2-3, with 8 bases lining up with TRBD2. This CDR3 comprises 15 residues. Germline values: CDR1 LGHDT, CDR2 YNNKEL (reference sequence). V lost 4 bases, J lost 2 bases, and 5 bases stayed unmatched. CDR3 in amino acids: CASSRRGGNTDTQYF. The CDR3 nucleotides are TGTGCCAGCAGCCGACGCGGGGGGAACACAGATACGCAGTATTTT.

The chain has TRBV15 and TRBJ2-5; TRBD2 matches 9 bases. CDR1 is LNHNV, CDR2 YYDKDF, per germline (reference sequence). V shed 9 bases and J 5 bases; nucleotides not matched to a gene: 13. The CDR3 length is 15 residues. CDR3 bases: TGTGCCACTAAGCGGGCTAGCGGGACGGGGGAGACCCAGTACTTC. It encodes CATKRASGTGETQYF.

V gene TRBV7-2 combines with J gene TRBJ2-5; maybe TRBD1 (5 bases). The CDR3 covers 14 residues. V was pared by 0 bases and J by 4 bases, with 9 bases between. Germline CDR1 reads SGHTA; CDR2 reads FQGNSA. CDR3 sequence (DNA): TGTGCCAGCAGCTTAGCGGTGGGGCTAGAGACCCAGTACTTC. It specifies CASSLAVGLETQYF.

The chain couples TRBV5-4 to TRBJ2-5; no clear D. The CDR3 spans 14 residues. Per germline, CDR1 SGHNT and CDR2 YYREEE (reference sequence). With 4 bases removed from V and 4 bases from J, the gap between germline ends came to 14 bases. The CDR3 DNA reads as TGTGCCAGCAGCCCTTGGGCGTACTCAGAGACCCAGTACTTC. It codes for CASSPWAYSETQYF. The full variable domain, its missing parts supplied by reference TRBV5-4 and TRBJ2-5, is ETGVTQSPTHLIKTRGQQVTLRCSSQSGHNTVSWYQQALGQGPQFIFQYYREEENGRGNFPPRFSGLQFPNYSSELNVNALELDDSALYLCASSPWAYSETQYFGPGTRLLVL.

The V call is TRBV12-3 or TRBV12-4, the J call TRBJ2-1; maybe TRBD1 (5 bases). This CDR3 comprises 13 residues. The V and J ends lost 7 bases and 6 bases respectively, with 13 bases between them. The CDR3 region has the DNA TGTGCCAGCACCCCGCCAGGGCGCAATGAGCAGTTCTTC. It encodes CASTPPGRNEQFF.

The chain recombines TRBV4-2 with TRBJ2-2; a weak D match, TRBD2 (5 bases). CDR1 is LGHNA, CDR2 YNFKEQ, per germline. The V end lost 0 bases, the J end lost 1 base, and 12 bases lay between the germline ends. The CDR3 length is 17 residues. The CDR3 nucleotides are TGTGCCAGCAGCCAAGAACTTCGACTAAAGAACACCGGGGAGCTGTTTTTT. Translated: CASSQELRLKNTGELFF.

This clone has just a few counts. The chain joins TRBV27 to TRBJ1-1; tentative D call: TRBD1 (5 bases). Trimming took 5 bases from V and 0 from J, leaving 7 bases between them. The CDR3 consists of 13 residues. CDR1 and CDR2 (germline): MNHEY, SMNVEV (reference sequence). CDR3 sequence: CASSRTMNTEAFF. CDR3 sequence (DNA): TGTGCCAGCAGTAGGACAATGAACACTGAAGCTTTCTTT.

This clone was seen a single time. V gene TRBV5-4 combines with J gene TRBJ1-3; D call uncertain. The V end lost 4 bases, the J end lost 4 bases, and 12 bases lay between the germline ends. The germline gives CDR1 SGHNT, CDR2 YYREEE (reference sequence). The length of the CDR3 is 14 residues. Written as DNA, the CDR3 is TGTGCCAGCAGCAGCCCAGGAATCGGAAACACCATATATTTT. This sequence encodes CASSSPGIGNTIYF.

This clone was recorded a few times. The chain's CDR3 is CASSEGRVGNQPQHF. The CDR3 nucleotides read TGTGCCAGCAGTGAAGGCAGGGTTGGCAATCAGCCCCAGCATTTT. The rearrangement uses TRBV6-1 and TRBJ1-5, with a possible D match to TRBD1 (5 bases). The ends were cut back, 1 base at V and 2 bases at J, with 9 bases in the middle. The length of the CDR3 is 15 residues. Germline assignment: CDR1 MNHNS and CDR2 SASEGT.

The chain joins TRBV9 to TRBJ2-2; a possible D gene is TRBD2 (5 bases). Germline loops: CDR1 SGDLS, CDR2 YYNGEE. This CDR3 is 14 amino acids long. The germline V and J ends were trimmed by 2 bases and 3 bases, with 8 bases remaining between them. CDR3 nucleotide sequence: TGTGCCAGCAGCGTGGGGAGCCACACCGGGGAGCTGTTTTTT. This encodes CASSVGSHTGELFF.

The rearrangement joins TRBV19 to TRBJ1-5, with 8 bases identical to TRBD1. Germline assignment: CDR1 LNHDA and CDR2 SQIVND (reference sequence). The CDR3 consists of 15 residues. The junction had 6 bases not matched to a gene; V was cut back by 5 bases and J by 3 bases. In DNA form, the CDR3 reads TGTGCCAGTAGTGGCCCGACAGGGGTCAATCAGCCCCAGCATTTT. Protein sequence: CASSGPTGVNQPQHF.

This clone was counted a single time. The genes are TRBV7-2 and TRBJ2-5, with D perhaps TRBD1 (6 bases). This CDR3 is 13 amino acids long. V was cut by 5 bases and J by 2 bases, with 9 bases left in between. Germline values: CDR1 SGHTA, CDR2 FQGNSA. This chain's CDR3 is CASSPGQQETQYF. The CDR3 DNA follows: TGTGCCAGCAGCCCAGGACAGCAAGAGACCCAGTACTTC.